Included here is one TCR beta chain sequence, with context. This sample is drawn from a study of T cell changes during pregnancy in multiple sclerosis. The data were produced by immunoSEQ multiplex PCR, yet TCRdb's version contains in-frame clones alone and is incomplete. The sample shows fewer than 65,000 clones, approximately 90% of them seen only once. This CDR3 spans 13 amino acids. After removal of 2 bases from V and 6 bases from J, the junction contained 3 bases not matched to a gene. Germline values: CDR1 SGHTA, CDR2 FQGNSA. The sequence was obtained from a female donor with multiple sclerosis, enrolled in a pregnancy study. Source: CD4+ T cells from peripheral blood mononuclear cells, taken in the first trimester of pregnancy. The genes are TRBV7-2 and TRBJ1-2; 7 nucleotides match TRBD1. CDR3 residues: CASSLRGGDGYTF. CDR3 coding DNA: TGTGCCAGCAGCTTACGAGGGGGCGATGGCTACACCTTC.